A selection of T cell receptor beta chains follows, all from one sample in a study of blood T cell repertoires in COVID-19. Profiling relied on immunoSEQ multiplex PCR, and the TCRdb table lists in-frame clones only, not all of them. The repertoire includes nearly 110,000 clones, 71% of them detected once, and about 0.85% sits in the top ten. Specimen: peripheral blood. These receptors all stem from a human donor with acute or convalescent COVID-19. The donor label of this sample is uncertain. Each CDR3 is given with its conserved first and last residue. The D gene is left open where the match is weak.

v_call: TRBV5-5; d_call: NA; j_call: TRBJ1-2; cdr3_aa: CASSTQGPNYGYTF
v_call: TRBV19; d_call: NA; j_call: TRBJ1-6; cdr3_aa: CASSYIFNSPLHF
v_call: TRBV28; d_call: TRBD1; j_call: TRBJ1-1; cdr3_aa: CASSRGLSEAFF
v_call: TRBV3-1/TRBV3-2; d_call: TRBD1; j_call: TRBJ1-2; cdr3_aa: CASSQGQGIFSYTF
v_call: TRBV19; d_call: NA; j_call: TRBJ1-1; cdr3_aa: CASSSDRLNTEAFF
v_call: TRBV18; d_call: TRBD1; j_call: TRBJ1-2; cdr3_aa: CASSPGQDFYGYTF
v_call: TRBV6-1; d_call: NA; j_call: TRBJ1-3; cdr3_aa: CASSEEGVIGNTIYF
v_call: TRBV7-4; d_call: TRBD1; j_call: TRBJ1-3; cdr3_aa: CASSLAQGRVGNTIYF
v_call: TRBV5-1; d_call: NA; j_call: TRBJ1-2; cdr3_aa: CASSFVSQTNYGYTF
v_call: TRBV24-1; d_call: NA; j_call: TRBJ2-1; cdr3_aa: CATSDFGGSGNNEQFF
v_call: TRBV7-7; d_call: TRBD2; j_call: TRBJ2-5; cdr3_aa: CASSLGSGGPGETQYF
v_call: TRBV28; d_call: TRBD1; j_call: TRBJ1-6; cdr3_aa: CASTPHQGAQSPLHF
v_call: TRBV5-6; d_call: TRBD1; j_call: TRBJ2-1; cdr3_aa: CASSHLQGDEQFF
v_call: TRBV29-1; d_call: TRBD2; j_call: TRBJ2-7; cdr3_aa: CSVEGARGAGNEQYF
v_call: TRBV5-1; d_call: TRBD1; j_call: TRBJ1-4; cdr3_aa: CASSYRGLNEKLFF
v_call: TRBV14; d_call: NA; j_call: TRBJ2-2; cdr3_aa: CASSQERGFSGELFF
v_call: TRBV18; d_call: TRBD1; j_call: TRBJ2-2; cdr3_aa: CASSPRTGNTGELFF
v_call: TRBV7-8; d_call: NA; j_call: TRBJ2-7; cdr3_aa: CASSHTGPAYEQYF
v_call: TRBV2; d_call: TRBD1; j_call: TRBJ1-2; cdr3_aa: CASRQGGAYGYTF
v_call: TRBV1; d_call: NA; j_call: TRBJ1-5; cdr3_aa: CTSSQDFSRTGGINQPQHF
v_call: TRBV7-9; d_call: TRBD1; j_call: TRBJ1-4; cdr3_aa: CASSSSQTGGIEKLFF
v_call: TRBV7-2; d_call: NA; j_call: TRBJ2-1; cdr3_aa: CASSTRDSRAYNEQFF
v_call: TRBV30; d_call: NA; j_call: TRBJ1-5; cdr3_aa: CAWSGDSNQPQHF
v_call: TRBV2; d_call: NA; j_call: TRBJ2-1; cdr3_aa: CASSETRGPYNEQFF
v_call: TRBV3-1/TRBV3-2; d_call: NA; j_call: TRBJ2-1; cdr3_aa: CASSQDGGVAYNEQFF
v_call: TRBV24-1; d_call: TRBD1; j_call: TRBJ1-4; cdr3_aa: CATSDGGQGGEKLFF
v_call: TRBV3-1/TRBV3-2; d_call: TRBD1; j_call: TRBJ2-3; cdr3_aa: CASTLSGTVLTDTQYF
v_call: TRBV5-8; d_call: NA; j_call: TRBJ1-1; cdr3_aa: CASSQDPGHPYTEAFF
v_call: TRBV6-5; d_call: NA; j_call: TRBJ1-1; cdr3_aa: CASSYYGTRNTEAFF
v_call: TRBV4-2; d_call: TRBD2; j_call: TRBJ2-1; cdr3_aa: CASSQQLAVASDQFF
v_call: TRBV5-1; d_call: NA; j_call: TRBJ2-5; cdr3_aa: CASSWNREQETQYF
v_call: TRBV6-5; d_call: NA; j_call: TRBJ1-6; cdr3_aa: CASLGAYNSPLHF
v_call: TRBV7-2; d_call: TRBD1; j_call: TRBJ1-2; cdr3_aa: CASSLTGTGGGGNYGYTF
v_call: TRBV6-2/TRBV6-3; d_call: TRBD1; j_call: TRBJ2-7; cdr3_aa: CASSYRQGGFYEQYF
v_call: TRBV24-1; d_call: NA; j_call: TRBJ1-2; cdr3_aa: CAAYPGEGGYTF
v_call: TRBV6-5; d_call: NA; j_call: TRBJ1-2; cdr3_aa: CASSSTGTANYGYTF
v_call: TRBV5-1; d_call: TRBD2; j_call: TRBJ2-1; cdr3_aa: CASSMGLPNNEQFF
v_call: TRBV10-3; d_call: TRBD2; j_call: TRBJ2-5; cdr3_aa: CAISGGGETQYF
v_call: TRBV15; d_call: TRBD1; j_call: TRBJ1-2; cdr3_aa: CATSKDRGGYGYTF
v_call: TRBV7-6; d_call: TRBD2; j_call: TRBJ2-2; cdr3_aa: CASSDQPGGLVGELFF
v_call: TRBV7-9; d_call: NA; j_call: TRBJ2-1; cdr3_aa: CASSRPPSAYNEQFF
v_call: TRBV28; d_call: TRBD1; j_call: TRBJ1-1; cdr3_aa: CASRTGGNSGTEAFF
v_call: TRBV5-1; d_call: TRBD1; j_call: TRBJ1-4; cdr3_aa: CASSLGQGGPNEKLFF
v_call: TRBV5-1; d_call: TRBD1; j_call: TRBJ1-1; cdr3_aa: CASSLGIGTALEAFF
v_call: TRBV5-3; d_call: NA; j_call: TRBJ2-3; cdr3_aa: CARSLGTRGSHPSRFLTSTDTQYF
v_call: TRBV28; d_call: TRBD1; j_call: TRBJ1-4; cdr3_aa: CASSLGDSRNEKLFF
v_call: TRBV18; d_call: TRBD1; j_call: TRBJ2-5; cdr3_aa: CASSPSRQGKETQYF
v_call: TRBV7-9; d_call: NA; j_call: TRBJ1-2; cdr3_aa: CASSLETFNGYTF
v_call: TRBV4-1; d_call: TRBD1; j_call: TRBJ1-4; cdr3_aa: CASSQGLQGGEKLFF
v_call: TRBV9; d_call: TRBD1; j_call: TRBJ1-1; cdr3_aa: CASSAGDRGGYTEAFF
v_call: TRBV5-4; d_call: NA; j_call: TRBJ2-2; cdr3_aa: CASSLNLNTGELFF